The sequence of this T cell receptor beta chain was determined in a study of regulatory T cells in long-lasting Graves disease. Study-level information: Antithyroid drug use was under 3 months in newly diagnosed Graves' patients. Study-wide results and caveats: Public clonotype sharing was higher in persistent than newly diagnosed patients.

This clonotype was seen ten or more times. Its matching antigen is unknown. Arm-PCR of CDR3 regions with iRepertoire HTBI primers generated TCR beta libraries. TCRdb reanalysed the multiplex PCR reads using MiXCR and keeps one entry per CDR3 protein. The sample lists under 300,000 distinct CDR3 sequences, just over 20% seen once, with about 15% in the top ten. The time point denotes: newly diagnosed GD, antithyroid drugs for less than 3 months. With RNA extracted from PBMCs as input, the TCR library was made. Diagnosing Graves' disease relied on the American Thyroid Association guidelines. Those enrolled as patients came out of an endocrinology department in Xi'an, China. V shed 5 bases and J shed 2 bases, with 12 bases lying between them. The CDR3 consists of 14 residues. The germline CDR1 and CDR2 sequences are SSHAT and FNYEAQ (reference sequence).

The sequencing here drew on peripheral blood mononuclear cells (PBMCs), taken at new diagnosis, from a patient treated with antithyroid drugs. This clonotype was obtained from a female donor with Graves disease. V gene TRBV7-7 combines with J gene TRBJ2-5; D is perhaps TRBD1 (6 bases). CDR3 amino acids: CASSQGPQQETQYF. CDR3 nucleotides: TGTGCCAGCAGCCAGGGGCCACAGCAAGAGACCCAGTACTTC.